This T cell receptor (beta chain) was obtained from a study of shared clonotypes between healthy human individuals. Findings of the study overall: Naive subsets typically showed greater estimated richness than memory subsets.

Using immunoSEQ multiplex PCR, the repertoire was profiled, and TCRdb retains in-frame clones only, with some absent. The sample carries millions of clones, 85% to 95% recorded once. Comments on this clone: Antigen unknown.

The sequenced sample was naive CD4+ T cells sorted from blood. Subset noted: CD45RA+ positively selected. The TCR was taken from a young man in good health.

CDR3 amino acids: CASSLRGQGGSGITDTQYF. The CDR3, as DNA: TGTGCCAGCAGCTTACGTGGGCAGGGGGGTAGCGGGATAACAGATACGCAGTATTTT. The chain has TRBV7-2 and TRBJ2-3; TRBD2 might be the D (8 bases). The V end was cut by 2 bases, the J end by 3 bases, with 24 bases between. The length of the CDR3 is 19 residues. Germline CDR1 reads SGHTA; CDR2 reads FQGNSA.